What follows are 25 T cell receptor beta chains derived from one specimen sequenced in a study of vaccination effects on CD4 cells after COVID-19. Pools of viral peptides were used by the ViraFEST assay to expand antigen-specific CD4+ T cells ahead of sequencing. Culture lasted roughly 9 days before CD4+ T cell isolation. It was two doses of either the BNT162b2 or mRNA-1273 vaccine that participants received. Antigen specificity for these receptors is unknown. The method was immunoSEQ multiplex PCR; TCRdb's version includes in-frame clones alone and lacks a portion of them. The sample lists about 69,000 clones; 74% were seen once. The sample in question was CD4+ T cells from PBMCs cultured with HCoV-229E spike peptides, obtained after COVID-19 vaccination. These receptors were collected from a human donor who received a COVID-19 vaccine.

This sequence joins TRBV18 and TRBJ1-3; TRBD1 matches 9 bases. The length of the CDR3 is 17 residues. Per germline, CDR1 KGHSH and CDR2 LQKENI. Trimming at V came to 2 bases and at J to 0 bases, leaving 5 bases not matched to a gene. In DNA, the CDR3 is TGTGCCAGCTCACCATTTCCGGGACAGGGCTCTGGAAACACCATATATTTT. Encoded protein: CASSPFPGQGSGNTIYF.

V is TRBV5-1 and J is TRBJ2-2; weak D call: TRBD2 (5 bases). CDR1 SGHRS and CDR2 YFSETQ come from the germline V gene. Trimming shortened V by 4 bases and J by 7 bases, and 8 bases separated the two germline ends. There are 12 residues in the CDR3. The CDR3 sequence is CASSRRSGELFF. The DNA of the CDR3 is TGCGCCAGCAGCCGGAGGAGCGGGGAGCTGTTTTTT.

The rearrangement links TRBV10-2 to TRBJ1-5, with D unclear. Looked up from germline, CDR1 is WSHSY and CDR2 is SAAADI. V dropped 3 bases and J dropped 0 bases, with 6 bases sitting between them. The CDR3 sequence is 14 residues long. As DNA, the CDR3 is TGCGCCAGCAGTGACAGAAATAGCAATCAGCCCCAGCATTTT. Translation gives CASSDRNSNQPQHF.

In DNA form, the CDR3 reads TGTGCCAGTAGTATAAGGGGTCCTGCCGATGCAACTAATGAAAAACTGTTTTTT. As protein: CASSIRGPADATNEKLFF. The rearrangement links TRBV19 to TRBJ1-4, with D possibly being TRBD1 (5 bases). The CDR3 contains 18 residues. V was pared by 2 bases and J by 0 bases, with 16 bases between. CDR1 and CDR2 (germline): LNHDA, SQIVND (reference sequence).

The chain couples TRBV6-5 to TRBJ1-1, with a tentative D call TRBD1 (5 bases). Germline lookup yields CDR1 MNHEY and CDR2 SVGAGI. This CDR3 region has 15 residues. V lost 0 bases and J 4 bases, leaving 12 bases between the germline ends. CDR3 sequence: CASSYSGGRGTEAFF. In DNA form, the CDR3 reads TGTGCCAGCAGTTACTCGGGGGGGAGGGGCACTGAAGCTTTCTTT.

The V and J genes are TRBV2 and TRBJ2-4, with D perhaps TRBD1 or TRBD2 (6 bases each). The CDR3 length is 14 residues. Germline V gene data show CDR1 as SNHLY and CDR2 as FYNNEI. The ends were cut back, 5 bases at V and 4 bases at J, with 12 bases in the middle. The CDR3 reads CASSSPGAKNIQYF. Here the CDR3 DNA reads TGTGCCAGCAGTTCTCCGGGGGCGAAAAACATTCAGTACTTC. The variable domain in full, completed from reference TRBV2 and TRBJ2-4, reads EPEVTQTPSHQVTQMGQEVILRCVPISNHLYFYWYRQILGQKVEFLVSFYNNEISEKSEIFDDQFSVERPDGSNFTLKIRSTKLEDSAMYFCASSSPGAKNIQYFGAGTRLSVL.

The CDR3 coding sequence is TGTGCCAGCTACTACCGGGGTGGGGGAACCACAGATACGCAGTATTTT. Protein: CASYYRGGGTTDTQYF. The chain has TRBV7-9 and TRBJ2-3; D might be TRBD1 or TRBD2, each matching 5 bases. CDR1 is SEHNR and CDR2 is FQNEAQ in the germline V gene (reference sequence). With 8 bases removed from V and 2 bases from J, the gap between germline ends came to 20 bases. The CDR3 extends over 16 amino acids. Full variable domain (rest looked up from reference TRBV7-9 and TRBJ2-3): DTGVSQNPRHKITKRGQNVTFRCDPISEHNRLYWYRQTLGQGPEFLTYFQNEAQLEKSRLLSDRFSAERPKGSFSTLEIQRTEQGDSAMYLCASYYRGGGTTDTQYFGPGTRLTVL.

The chain carries TRBV18 and TRBJ2-7; 11 bases match TRBD2. Germline CDR1 reads KGHSH; CDR2 reads LQKENI. The CDR3 loop spans 16 amino acids. J lost 4 bases, V lost 3 bases, and 8 bases had no gene match. The chain's CDR3 is CASSPTGTSGTYEQYV. In DNA form, the CDR3 reads TGTGCCAGCTCACCTACCGGGACTAGCGGTACTTACGAGCAGTACGTC.

V usage is TRBV14 and J usage is TRBJ1-5; no clear D. The V gene lost 4 bases and the J gene lost 6 bases, with 10 bases spanning the gap. Germline lookup yields CDR1 SGHDN and CDR2 FVKESK. This CDR3 region has 13 residues. CDR3 loop: CASSLGLGQPQHF. CDR3 coding DNA: TGTGCCAGCAGCCTTGGGTTGGGTCAGCCCCAGCATTTT.

This clone was detected only a few times. The chain has TRBV5-1 and TRBJ2-2; TRBD2 might be the D (5 bases). Germline loops: CDR1 SGHRS, CDR2 YFSETQ. Trimming took off 1 base at V and 1 base at J, with 8 bases between the two ends. CDR3 size: 15 residues. CDR3 DNA: TGCGCCAGCAGCTTGTCCGGGAAGAACACCGGGGAGCTGTTTTTT. The encoded protein is CASSLSGKNTGELFF.

The chain employs TRBV6-5 and TRBJ1-2, with a weak D call TRBD1 (5 bases). V was cut by 10 bases and J by 8 bases, with 20 bases left in between. Germline V gene sequence: CDR1 MNHEY, CDR2 SVGAGI. This CDR3 is 13 amino acids long. DNA for the CDR3: TGTGCCACTTTAACGGGGGACCGACGGGGCTACACCTTC. Encoded protein: CATLTGDRRGYTF.

The CDR3 bases are TGCGCCAGCAGCCCCGGGGCTGGGGATCAGCCCCAGCATTTT. Amino acid sequence: CASSPGAGDQPQHF. The rearrangement links TRBV5-1 to TRBJ1-5, with D possibly matching TRBD1 (5 bases). CDR1 is SGHRS and CDR2 is YFSETQ in the germline V gene. The CDR3 is 14 residues long. Between the trimmed V and J ends, which lost 4 bases and 5 bases, there was a span of 13 bases.

The CDR3 loop is CAWSAARAFVNSGNTIYF. For the CDR3, the DNA is TGTGCCTGGAGTGCCGCGAGGGCTTTCGTAAACTCTGGAAACACCATATATTTT. The chain couples TRBV30 to TRBJ1-3; D is unclear. V was clipped by 1 base and J by 0 bases, with 19 bases between them. Germline CDR1 GTSNPN, CDR2 SVGIG (reference sequence). The CDR3 sequence is 18 residues long.

This clone was detected only a few times. This chain joins TRBV5-4 and TRBJ2-6, with D hard to call. The CDR3 is 15 residues long. Germline V CDR1 and CDR2: SGHNT, YYREEE (reference sequence). The germline V and J ends were trimmed by 2 bases and 6 bases, with 12 bases remaining between them. The CDR3 coding sequence is TGTGCCAGCAGCTTAGTAGGGTCCGAGGCCAACGTCCTGACTTTC. This encodes CASSLVGSEANVLTF.

The chain uses TRBV10-3 and TRBJ1-1, with D possibly matching TRBD1 (5 bases). The CDR3 extends over 16 amino acids. With 2 bases removed from V and 6 bases from J, the gap between germline ends came to 19 bases. CDR1 ENHRY and CDR2 SYGVKD come from the germline V gene. Here the CDR3 reads CAISERQGRGNAEAFF. The CDR3 bases are TGTGCCATCAGTGAGCGTCAGGGACGGGGAAACGCTGAAGCTTTCTTT.

The genes are TRBV7-2 and TRBJ1-4; D possibly corresponds to TRBD1 (5 bases). The CDR3 consists of 13 residues. CDR1 and CDR2 from the germline V gene are SGHTA and FQGNSA. V was clipped by 3 bases and J by 5 bases, with 7 bases between them. The CDR3 loop is CASSLGLNEKLFF. The CDR3 DNA reads TGTGCCAGCAGCTTGGGACTAAATGAAAAACTGTTTTTT.

Comment on this clone: Other nucleotide sequences in the sample specify the same CDR3. CDR3 sequence (DNA): TGTGCCAGCAGCTTCAGGCCAACTAACTATGGCTACACCTTC. As protein: CASSFRPTNYGYTF. The chain couples TRBV5-6 to TRBJ1-2, with no clear D. CDR1 is SGHDT and CDR2 is YYEEEE in the germline V gene. V shed 2 bases and J shed 0 bases, with 8 bases lying between them. The CDR3 totals 14 residues.

The rearrangement joins TRBV5-8 to TRBJ1-5; 7 bases match TRBD1. Germline V lookup: CDR1 SGHTS, CDR2 YDEGEE. Trimming cost V 1 base and J 1 base; bases outside gene matches: 2. This CDR3 region has 15 residues. Here the CDR3 DNA reads TGTGCCAGCAGCTTGTGGGGACAGAGCAATCAGCCCCAGCATTTT. Translating it yields CASSLWGQSNQPQHF.

The chain is built from TRBV28 and TRBJ1-3; 7 bases line up with TRBD1. Germline-derived CDR1 and CDR2 are MDHEN and SYDVKM. The CDR3 is made up of 15 amino acids. Trimming took 6 bases from V and 5 from J; bases not matched to a gene: 10. The CDR3 region is CASSPGQRARNTIYF. In DNA, the CDR3 is TGTGCCAGCAGCCCGGGACAGCGCGCTCGAAACACCATATATTTT.

This sequence joins TRBV11-2 and TRBJ2-1; 11 nucleotides match TRBD1. CDR3 length equals 15 residues. Per germline, CDR1 SGHAT and CDR2 FQNNGV. The V gene end was trimmed by 5 bases and the J gene end by 4 bases; junction bases not matched to a gene: 4. CDR3 residues: CASSNRDRGYNEQFF. In DNA, the CDR3 is TGTGCCAGCAGCAACCGGGACAGGGGGTACAATGAGCAGTTCTTC. The variable domain in full, with the rest retrieved from reference TRBV11-2 and TRBJ2-1, is EAGVAQSPRYKIIEKRQSVAFWCNPISGHATLYWYQQILGQGPKLLIQFQNNGVVDDSQLPKDRFSAERLKGVDSTLKIQPAKLEDSAVYLCASSNRDRGYNEQFFGPGTRLTVL.

CDR3 in DNA: TGTGCCTGTGCGGGACAGTCAAACACCGGGGAGCTGTTTTTT. Translation gives CACAGQSNTGELFF. The chain uses TRBV30 and TRBJ2-2; the D gene is possibly TRBD1 (7 bases). From germline, CDR1 is GTSNPN and CDR2 SVGIG (reference sequence). The CDR3 is made up of 14 amino acids. Trimming shortened V by 6 bases and J by 2 bases, and 13 bases separated the two germline ends.

This chain links TRBV7-9 with TRBJ1-1, with D perhaps TRBD1 (5 bases). Germline-derived CDR1 and CDR2 are SEHNR and FQNEAQ (reference sequence). The CDR3 spans 14 residues. Trimming removed 5 bases from V and 5 bases from J, with 15 bases in between. The CDR3 nucleotides read TGTGCCAGCAGCCTTTCGACAGTAACTACTGAAGCTTTCTTT. It specifies CASSLSTVTTEAFF.

This rearrangement joins TRBV7-3 to TRBJ1-2, with D unclear. This CDR3 is 13 amino acids long. Trimming left V 5 bases short and J 4 bases short, with 11 bases between. Looked up from germline, CDR1 is SGHTA and CDR2 is FQGTGA. DNA of the CDR3: TGTGCCAGCAGCCCGGACGGTTCCTATGGCTACACCTTC. This encodes CASSPDGSYGYTF.

V is TRBV6-5 and J is TRBJ1-3, with 7 bases fitting TRBD1. The CDR3 loop spans 15 amino acids. After removal of 0 bases from V and 1 base from J, the junction contained 0 bases not matched to a gene. CDR1 and CDR2 (germline): MNHEY, SVGAGI. CDR3 DNA: TGTGCCAGCAGTTACTCGACAGGGTCTGGAAACACCATATATTTT. As protein: CASSYSTGSGNTIYF.

This clone appeared once. V usage is TRBV5-4 and J usage is TRBJ1-5, with TRBD1 matching 8 bases. CDR3 length: 15 amino acids. Germline V CDR1 and CDR2: SGHNT, YYREEE (reference sequence). V lost 4 bases to trimming and J lost 4 bases; unmatched junction nucleotides: 7. This CDR3 reads CASSPGTGPNQPQHF. The CDR3 coding sequence is TGTGCCAGCAGCCCCGGGACAGGACCAAATCAGCCCCAGCATTTT.